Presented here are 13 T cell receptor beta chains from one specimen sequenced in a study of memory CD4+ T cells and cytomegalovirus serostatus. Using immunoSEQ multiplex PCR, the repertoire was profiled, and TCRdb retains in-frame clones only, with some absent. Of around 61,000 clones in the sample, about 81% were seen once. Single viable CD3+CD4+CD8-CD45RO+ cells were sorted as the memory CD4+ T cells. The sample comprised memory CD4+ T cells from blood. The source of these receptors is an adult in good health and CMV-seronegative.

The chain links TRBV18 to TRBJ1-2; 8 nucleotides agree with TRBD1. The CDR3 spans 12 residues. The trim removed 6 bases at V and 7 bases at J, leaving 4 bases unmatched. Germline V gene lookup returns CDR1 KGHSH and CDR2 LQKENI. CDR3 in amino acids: CASSLDRAGYTF. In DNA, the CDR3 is TGTGCCAGCTCCCTGGACAGGGCTGGCTACACCTTC.

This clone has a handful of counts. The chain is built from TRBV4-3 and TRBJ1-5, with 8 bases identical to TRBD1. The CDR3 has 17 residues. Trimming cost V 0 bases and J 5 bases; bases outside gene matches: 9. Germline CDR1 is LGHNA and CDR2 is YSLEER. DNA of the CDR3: TGCGCCAGCAGCCAAGATCTAGGACAGGGATACCATCAGCCCCAGCATTTT. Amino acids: CASSQDLGQGYHQPQHF.

CDR3 in DNA: TGTGCCAGCAGTTTCAGGGCCAAAAACATTCAGTACTTC. Its translation is CASSFRAKNIQYF. This sequence joins TRBV28 and TRBJ2-4; no firm D call. V was shortened by 3 bases and J by 1 base, with 4 bases between the two germline ends. The CDR3 is 13 amino acids. CDR1 is MDHEN, CDR2 SYDVKM, per germline.

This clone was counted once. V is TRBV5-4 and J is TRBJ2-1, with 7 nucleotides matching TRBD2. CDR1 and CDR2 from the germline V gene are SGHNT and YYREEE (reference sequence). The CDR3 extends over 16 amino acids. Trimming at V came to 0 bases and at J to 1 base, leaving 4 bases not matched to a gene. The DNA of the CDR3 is TGTGCCAGCAGCTTGGGGGGAGCGGGGTCCTACAATGAGCAGTTCTTC. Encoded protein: CASSLGGAGSYNEQFF.

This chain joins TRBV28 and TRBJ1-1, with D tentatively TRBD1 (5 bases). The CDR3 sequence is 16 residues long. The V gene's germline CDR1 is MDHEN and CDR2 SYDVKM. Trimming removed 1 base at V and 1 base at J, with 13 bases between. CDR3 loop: CASSLYGTRGNTEAFF. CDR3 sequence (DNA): TGTGCCAGCAGTTTATATGGGACTCGAGGGAACACTGAAGCTTTCTTT.

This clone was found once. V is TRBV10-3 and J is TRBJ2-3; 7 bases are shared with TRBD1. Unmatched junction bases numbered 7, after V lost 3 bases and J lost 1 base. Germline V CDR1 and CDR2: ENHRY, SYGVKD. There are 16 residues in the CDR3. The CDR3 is CAISDGTGVGTDTQYF. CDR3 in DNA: TGTGCCATCAGTGACGGAACAGGGGTTGGCACAGATACGCAGTATTTT.

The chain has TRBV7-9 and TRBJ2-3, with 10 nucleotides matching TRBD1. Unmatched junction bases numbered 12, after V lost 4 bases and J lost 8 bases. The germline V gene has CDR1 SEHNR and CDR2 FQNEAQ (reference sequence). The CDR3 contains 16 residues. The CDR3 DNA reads TGTGCCAGCAGCTCTACCGGGACAGGGGCTTCGGGTACGCAGTATTTT. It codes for CASSSTGTGASGTQYF.

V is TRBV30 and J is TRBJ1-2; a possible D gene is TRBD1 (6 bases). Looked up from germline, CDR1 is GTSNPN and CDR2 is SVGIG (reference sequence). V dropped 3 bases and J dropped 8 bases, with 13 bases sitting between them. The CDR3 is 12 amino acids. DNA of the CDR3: TGTGCCTGGAGATCGACAGGTCAAGGCTACACCTTC. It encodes CAWRSTGQGYTF. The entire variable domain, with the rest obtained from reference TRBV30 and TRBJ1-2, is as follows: SQTIHQWPATLVQPVGSPLSLECTVEGTSNPNLYWYRQAAGRGLQLLFYSVGIGQISSEVPQNLSASRPQDRQFILSSKKLLLSDSGFYLCAWRSTGQGYTFGSGTRLTVV.

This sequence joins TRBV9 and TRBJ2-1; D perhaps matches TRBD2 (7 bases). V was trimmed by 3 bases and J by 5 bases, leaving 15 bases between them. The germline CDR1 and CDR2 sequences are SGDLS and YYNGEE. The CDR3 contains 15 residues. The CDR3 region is CASSAGGPRHNEQFF. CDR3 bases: TGTGCCAGCAGCGCCGGGGGGCCAAGGCACAATGAGCAGTTCTTC.

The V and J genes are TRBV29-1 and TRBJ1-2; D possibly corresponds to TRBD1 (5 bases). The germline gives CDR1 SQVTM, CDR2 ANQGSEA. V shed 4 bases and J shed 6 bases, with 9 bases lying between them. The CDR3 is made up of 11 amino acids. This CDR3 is CSVGEGNGYTF. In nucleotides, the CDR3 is TGCAGCGTTGGAGAGGGGAATGGCTACACCTTC.

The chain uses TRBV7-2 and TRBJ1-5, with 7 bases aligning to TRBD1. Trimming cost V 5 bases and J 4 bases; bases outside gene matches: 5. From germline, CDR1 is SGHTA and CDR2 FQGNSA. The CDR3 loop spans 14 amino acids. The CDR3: CASSQTGLNQPQHF. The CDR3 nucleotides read TGTGCCAGCAGCCAGACAGGGTTGAATCAGCCCCAGCATTTT.

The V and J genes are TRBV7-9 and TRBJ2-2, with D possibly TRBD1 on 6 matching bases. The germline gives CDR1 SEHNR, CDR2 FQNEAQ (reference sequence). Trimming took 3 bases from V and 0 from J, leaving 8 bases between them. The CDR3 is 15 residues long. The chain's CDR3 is CASSFTGTNTGELFF. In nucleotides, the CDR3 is TGTGCCAGCAGCTTTACAGGGACGAACACCGGGGAGCTGTTTTTT.

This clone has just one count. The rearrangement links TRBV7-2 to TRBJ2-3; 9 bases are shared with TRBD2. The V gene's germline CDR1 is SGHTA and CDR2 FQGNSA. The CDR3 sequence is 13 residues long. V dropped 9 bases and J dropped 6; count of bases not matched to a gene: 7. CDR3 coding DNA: TGTGCCAGTCGGGCGGGGGGGCGCGATACGCAGTATTTT. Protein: CASRAGGRDTQYF.